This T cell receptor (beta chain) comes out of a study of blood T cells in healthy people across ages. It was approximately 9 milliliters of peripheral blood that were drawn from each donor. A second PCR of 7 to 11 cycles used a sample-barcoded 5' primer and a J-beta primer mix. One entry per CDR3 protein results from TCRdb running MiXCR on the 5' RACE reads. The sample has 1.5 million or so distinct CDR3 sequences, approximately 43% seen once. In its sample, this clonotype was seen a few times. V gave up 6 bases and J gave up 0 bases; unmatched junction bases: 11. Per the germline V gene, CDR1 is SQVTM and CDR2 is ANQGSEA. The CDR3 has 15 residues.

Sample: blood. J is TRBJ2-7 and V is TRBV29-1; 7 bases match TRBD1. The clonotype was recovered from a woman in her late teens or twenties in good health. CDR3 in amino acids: CSVELRQGLSYEQYF. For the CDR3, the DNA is TGCAGCGTCGAACTTAGACAGGGCCTCTCCTACGAGCAGTACTTC.